This is a list of T cell receptor beta chains from one sample in a study of T cell repertoires in cytomegalovirus infection. TCRdb processed the reads anew with MiXCR; each CDR3 protein has one entry. The top ten clones hold around an eighth of a sample with about 900,000 distinct CDR3 sequences, roughly 30% of them seen once. These receptors are not linked to any known antigen. The sample was cultured CD8+ T cells from PBMCs, taken from culture after CMV antigen stimulation. Source of these receptors: a human donor in good health (CMV status not recorded). Some clones in this sample may be carry-over from other donors' samples. Each CDR3 is given with its conserved first and last residue. Fields, in order: V gene, D gene, clone size, J gene, CDR3 protein, CDR3 DNA. The D gene is left open where the match is weak. Size is omitted from some rows. Given values are once, few, many or a class for expanded clones.

V: TRBV19
D: TRBD1
size: once
J: TRBJ1-5
CDR3: CASSLGKETGALGNQPQHF
DNA: TGTGCCAGTAGTCTAGGAAAGGAGACAGGGGCACTGGGCAATCAGCCCCAGCATTTT

V: TRBV12-3/TRBV12-4
D: .
size: many
J: TRBJ1-1
CDR3: CASTPEGTEAFF
DNA: TGTGCCAGCACCCCCGAGGGTACTGAAGCTTTCTTT

V: TRBV9
D: TRBD1
size: few
J: TRBJ2-5
CDR3: CASSPRTGFQETQYF
DNA: TGTGCCAGCAGCCCCCGGACAGGGTTCCAAGAGACCCAGTACTTC

V: TRBV19
D: TRBD2
size: .
J: TRBJ2-1
CDR3: CASSIYFSGGANNEQFF
DNA: TGTGCCAGTAGTATATATTTTAGCGGGGGGGCGAACAATGAGCAGTTCTTC

V: TRBV7-9
D: .
size: few
J: TRBJ2-1
CDR3: CASSSPEGGSYNEQFF
DNA: TGTGCCAGCAGCTCGCCCGAGGGGGGCTCCTACAATGAGCAGTTCTTC

V: TRBV9
D: .
size: .
J: TRBJ2-1
CDR3: CASSVWELADNEQFF
DNA: TGTGCCAGCAGCGTCTGGGAGTTAGCGGACAATGAGCAGTTCTTC

V: TRBV7-2
D: .
size: many
J: TRBJ2-5
CDR3: CASSLGATQYF
DNA: TGTGCCAGCAGCTTAGGGGCAACCCAGTACTTC

V: TRBV12-3/TRBV12-4
D: .
size: few
J: TRBJ2-1
CDR3: CASNRPPGAFEQFF
DNA: TGTGCCAGCAACCGACCCCCCGGGGCTTTCGAGCAGTTCTTC

V: TRBV12-3/TRBV12-4
D: TRBD2
size: .
J: TRBJ2-3
CDR3: CANTRSRGVIDTQYF
DNA: TGTGCCAACACCCGGTCCCGGGGGGTCATAGATACGCAGTATTTT

V: TRBV19
D: .
size: few
J: TRBJ2-3
CDR3: CASSYPGFTDTQYF
DNA: TGTGCCAGTAGTTACCCTGGGTTCACAGATACGCAGTATTTT

V: TRBV27
D: TRBD2
size: .
J: TRBJ2-2
CDR3: CASSLGRGVNTGELFF
DNA: TGTGCCAGCAGTTTGGGGCGGGGGGTCAACACCGGGGAGCTGTTTTTT

V: TRBV18
D: .
size: .
J: TRBJ2-3
CDR3: CASSPPTDPTSTDTQYF
DNA: TGTGCCAGCTCACCACCTACGGACCCGACTAGCACAGATACGCAGTATTTT

V: TRBV15
D: .
size: .
J: TRBJ1-5
CDR3: CAVKDSRVNQPQHF
DNA: TGTGCCGTTAAGGACAGTCGAGTGAATCAGCCCCAGCATTTT

V: TRBV12-3/TRBV12-4
D: .
size: .
J: TRBJ2-1
CDR3: CASSFLGHHNEQFF
DNA: TGTGCCAGCAGTTTCTTAGGACACCACAATGAGCAGTTCTTC

V: TRBV12-3/TRBV12-4
D: TRBD1
size: many
J: TRBJ1-1
CDR3: CASSATGRLNTEAFF
DNA: TGTGCCAGCAGTGCGACAGGGCGCCTGAACACTGAAGCTTTCTTT

V: TRBV4-1
D: .
size: .
J: TRBJ1-5
CDR3: CASSQEAAHLFPGHDNQPQHF
DNA: TGCGCCAGCAGCCAGGAGGCAGCCCACCTATTCCCGGGACACGACAATCAGCCCCAGCATTTT

V: TRBV7-6
D: .
size: many
J: TRBJ2-4
CDR3: CASSLGGINIQYF
DNA: TGTGCCAGCAGCTTAGGGGGTATAAACATTCAGTACTTC

V: TRBV2
D: .
size: .
J: TRBJ1-1
CDR3: CASCRGAGNSEAFF
DNA: TGTGCCAGCTGTCGGGGGGCAGGGAACTCTGAAGCTTTCTTT

V: TRBV4-1
D: .
size: .
J: TRBJ1-5
CDR3: CASSPSRGREQPQHF
DNA: TGCGCCAGCAGCCCATCGCGGGGTCGAGAACAGCCCCAGCATTTT

V: TRBV4-1
D: TRBD1
size: .
J: TRBJ1-1
CDR3: CASSHTGVLAEAFF
DNA: TGTGCCAGCAGCCACACAGGGGTCTTGGCTGAAGCTTTCTTT

V: TRBV11-1
D: TRBD1
size: .
J: TRBJ2-1
CDR3: CASSPLAGGRHDVQFF
DNA: TGTGCCAGCAGCCCCCTGGCAGGGGGCAGGCATGATGTGCAGTTCTTC

V: TRBV27
D: TRBD1
size: .
J: TRBJ1-1
CDR3: CASSLQGARTEAFF
DNA: TGTGCCAGCAGTTTACAGGGGGCGCGGACTGAAGCTTTCTTT

V: TRBV6-4
D: TRBD2
size: .
J: TRBJ2-5
CDR3: CASSGLAGGIQETQYF
DNA: TGTGCCAGCAGCGGACTAGCGGGGGGGATCCAAGAGACCCAGTACTTC

V: TRBV5-5
D: TRBD1
size: few
J: TRBJ2-7
CDR3: CASSFLPGQGGYEQYF
DNA: TGTGCCAGCAGCTTTTTACCGGGACAGGGAGGGTACGAGCAGTACTTC

V: TRBV7-9
D: .
size: few
J: TRBJ2-7
CDR3: CASGSDSLYEQYF
DNA: TGTGCCAGCGGCTCGGACAGCCTATACGAGCAGTACTTC